This T cell receptor beta chain was identified in a study of regulatory T cells in long-lasting Graves disease. Overall study context: Persistent cases were those of Graves' disease that involved over 5 years of antithyroid drugs with positive TSH receptor antibodies.

Described time point: persistent/refractory GD, antithyroid drugs over 5 years with positive TRAb. RNA from PBMCs was the source of the TCR library. The source of the patients was an endocrinology department in Xi'an, China. Arm-PCR of CDR3 regions with iRepertoire HTBI primers generated TCR beta libraries. MiXCR, run by TCRdb on the multiplex PCR reads, gives a single entry per CDR3 protein. The profile covers roughly 450,000 distinct CDR3 sequences, with 23% appearing a single time and approximately 28% taken by the ten largest. The CDR3 has 15 residues. Between the trimmed V and J ends, which lost 1 base and 1 base, there was a span of 10 bases. Per the germline V gene, CDR1 is MGHRA and CDR2 is YSYEKL.

The material was peripheral blood mononuclear cells (PBMCs), obtained when the disease was refractory, from a patient treated with antithyroid drugs. This chain links TRBV4-1 with TRBJ1-1; D possibly corresponds to TRBD1 (5 bases). The receptor comes from a female donor with Graves disease. The CDR3 here is CASSQAQGRNTEAFF. Written as DNA, the CDR3 is TGCGCCAGCAGCCAAGCTCAGGGCCGGAACACTGAAGCTTTCTTT.